Shown below are 21 T cell receptor beta chains from a single sample sequenced in a study of technical replicates of blood from a handful of donors. The table came from immunoSEQ multiplex PCR; TCRdb's copy has only in-frame clones and leaves some out. The table records tens of thousands of clones, roughly 98% of them present only once. The sequenced sample consisted of T cells isolated from PBMCs. All receptors derive from a human donor in good health.

The V gene is TRBV2, the J gene TRBJ2-7; tentatively, D is TRBD2 (6 bases). The ends were cut back, 4 bases at V and 3 bases at J, with 16 bases in the middle. The CDR3 covers 15 residues. Germline V gene sequence: CDR1 SNHLY, CDR2 FYNNEI. The CDR3 nucleotides are TGTGCCAGCAGTGGTGGTAGCGGCAGATACTACGAGCAGTACTTC. Translating gives CASSGGSGRYYEQYF.

J is TRBJ2-7 and V is TRBV25-1; 7 bases fit TRBD1. Losses at the gene ends were 8 bases for V and 2 bases for J; bases not matched to a gene: 6. The germline V gene has CDR1 MGHDK and CDR2 SYGVNS. The CDR3 extends over 13 amino acids. Written as DNA, the CDR3 is TGTGCCAGCCGTGGACAGGAGACCTACGAGCAGTACTTC. Its translation: CASRGQETYEQYF.

The V call is TRBV5-1, the J call TRBJ1-5; the D is unclear. Germline V gene lookup returns CDR1 SGHRS and CDR2 YFSETQ. This CDR3 has 13 residues. V lost 2 bases to trimming and J lost 5 bases, with 8 bases between them. The CDR3 DNA reads TGCGCCAGCAGCTTTCAGGTCGATCAGCCCCAGCATTTT. Translating it yields CASSFQVDQPQHF.

The V and J genes are TRBV27 and TRBJ1-2; D possibly corresponds to TRBD1 (6 bases). Germline V gene data show CDR1 as MNHEY and CDR2 as SMNVEV (reference sequence). CDR3 size: 14 residues. Deletions cut 3 bases from V and 8 bases from J, with 16 bases between. The CDR3 DNA is TGTGCCAGCAGTTTTTGGGAGGGGGAGGGAGGCTACACCTTC. Translated: CASSFWEGEGGYTF.

This chain uses TRBV4-1 with TRBJ2-7, with D perhaps TRBD1 (5 bases). CDR1 MGHRA and CDR2 YSYEKL come from the germline V gene. The V gene lost 1 base and the J gene lost 3 bases, with 10 bases spanning the gap. The length of the CDR3 is 14 residues. The CDR3 loop is CASSQGQGLYEQYF. DNA for the CDR3: TGCGCCAGCAGCCAAGGTCAGGGCCTCTACGAGCAGTACTTC.

The chain uses TRBV5-4 and TRBJ2-1; D remains ambiguous. The CDR3 has 15 residues. The V gene's germline CDR1 is SGHNT and CDR2 YYREEE (reference sequence). The ends were cut back, 1 base at V and 0 bases at J, with 8 bases in the middle. The CDR3 spells CASSLPRNSYNEQFF. In DNA form, the CDR3 reads TGTGCCAGCAGCTTGCCCAGGAACTCCTACAATGAGCAGTTCTTC.

The chain joins TRBV30 to TRBJ1-2, with D hard to call. Trimming cost V 7 bases and J 6 bases, with 21 bases left between them. The CDR3 length is 14 residues. CDR1 is GTSNPN, CDR2 SVGIG, per germline (reference sequence). The CDR3, as DNA: TGTGCCTTGGACTGGGCCTTTGGGAACGATGGCTACACCTTC. Encoded protein: CALDWAFGNDGYTF.

In nucleotides, the CDR3 is TGTGCCAGCAGCGACTTCAGGGAGGATGGCTACACCTTC. Translated: CASSDFREDGYTF. The chain combines TRBV9 with TRBJ1-2; tentatively, D is TRBD1 (5 bases). This CDR3 comprises 13 residues. With 3 bases removed from V and 6 bases from J, the gap between germline ends came to 12 bases. Germline CDR1 SGDLS, CDR2 YYNGEE. The full variable domain, its missing parts supplied by reference TRBV9 and TRBJ1-2, is DSGVTQTPKHLITATGQRVTLRCSPRSGDLSVYWYQQSLDQGLQFLIQYYNGEERAKGNILERFSAQQFPDLHSELNLSSLELGDSALYFCASSDFREDGYTFGSGTRLTVV.

The rearrangement joins TRBV11-2 to TRBJ2-1; TRBD2 aligns across 13 bases. This CDR3 comprises 18 residues. From germline, CDR1 is SGHAT and CDR2 FQNNGV. The V gene end was trimmed by 5 bases and the J gene end by 2 bases; junction bases not matched to a gene: 9. This chain's CDR3 is CASSHPRTSGSAYNEQFF. The CDR3 DNA reads TGTGCCAGCAGCCACCCCCGGACTAGCGGGAGTGCCTACAATGAGCAGTTCTTC.

This chain uses TRBV12-5 with TRBJ2-5, with no clear D. Germline V gene lookup returns CDR1 LGHNT and CDR2 FRNRAP. The CDR3 has 15 residues. Trimming cost V 5 bases and J 5 bases, with 18 bases left between them. The CDR3 region is CASGPKEPPWETQYF. CDR3 in DNA: TGTGCTAGTGGTCCAAAGGAGCCCCCCTGGGAGACCCAGTACTTC.

The chain links TRBV7-2 to TRBJ2-3; 7 bases agree with TRBD2. The CDR3 sequence is 16 residues long. Germline trimming cut 2 bases from V and 8 bases from J; bases unmatched to any gene: 13. Germline V gene data show CDR1 as SGHTA and CDR2 as FQGNSA. This CDR3 reads CASSLIWASGLPTQYF. CDR3 DNA sequence: TGTGCCAGCAGCTTAATCTGGGCTAGCGGTCTCCCTACGCAGTATTTT.

This rearrangement joins TRBV6-1 to TRBJ2-2; no firm D call. The germline CDR1 and CDR2 sequences are MNHNS and SASEGT. Trimming cost V 5 bases and J 14 bases, with 12 bases left between them. CDR3 length: 11 amino acids. The CDR3 region is CASSSPPSLFF. The CDR3 DNA is TGTGCCAGCAGTAGTCCGCCGAGTCTGTTTTTT.

V is TRBV25-1 and J is TRBJ1-1, with 11 bases matching TRBD1. The V segment lost 2 bases and the J segment 7 bases; nucleotides outside the gene matches: 6. Per the germline V gene, CDR1 is MGHDK and CDR2 is SYGVNS. The CDR3 contains 15 residues. The CDR3, as DNA: TGTGCCAGCAGTGAACCGGGACAGGGGGGCCTTGAAGCTTTCTTT. Protein sequence: CASSEPGQGGLEAFF.

The chain links TRBV13 to TRBJ2-1, with D possibly TRBD1 on 6 matching bases. The germline V gene has CDR1 PRHDT and CDR2 FYEKMQ (reference sequence). Trimming stripped 2 bases from V and 8 bases from J, with 10 bases between. The CDR3 has 13 residues. As DNA, the CDR3 is TGTGCCAGCAGCTTAAGGGGGATCCATGAGCAGTTCTTC. Its translation is CASSLRGIHEQFF.

The J gene is TRBJ1-2, the V gene TRBV6-1; perhaps TRBD1 as D (5 bases). The V and J ends lost 2 bases and 2 bases respectively, with 6 bases between them. The V gene's germline CDR1 is MNHNS and CDR2 SASEGT. The CDR3 has 13 residues. The CDR3 DNA follows: TGTGCCAGCAGTGAACAGGGAAACTATGGCTACACCTTC. Translation gives CASSEQGNYGYTF.

The rearrangement joins TRBV4-1 to TRBJ2-7; the match to TRBD1 covers 9 bases. V lost 1 base to trimming and J lost 1 base; unmatched junction nucleotides: 2. In germline, CDR1 is MGHRA, CDR2 YSYEKL. This CDR3 region has 15 residues. The CDR3, as DNA: TGCGCCAGCAGCCAAGGACAGGGGGTGTCCTACGAGCAGTACTTC. This translates into CASSQGQGVSYEQYF.

This sequence joins TRBV5-1 and TRBJ2-1, with a weak D call TRBD1 (6 bases). Deletions cut 0 bases from V and 10 bases from J, with 8 bases between. The CDR3 sequence is 12 residues long. The germline CDR1 and CDR2 sequences are SGHRS and YFSETQ. CDR3 sequence (DNA): TGCGCCAGCAGCTTGGGCGACAGGGAGCAGTTCTTC. Translated, it gives CASSLGDREQFF. The whole variable domain, filled in from reference TRBV5-1 and TRBJ2-1, reads KAGVTQTPRYLIKTRGQQVTLSCSPISGHRSVSWYQQTPGQGLQFLFEYFSETQRNKGNFPGRFSGRQFSNSRSEMNVSTLELGDSALYLCASSLGDREQFFGPGTRLTVL.

The chain has TRBV20-1 and TRBJ1-1, with D uncertain. The CDR3 covers 11 residues. V was trimmed by 7 bases and J by 3 bases, leaving 9 bases between them. Germline CDR1 and CDR2: DFQATT and SNEGSKA (reference sequence). CDR3 coding DNA: TGCAGTGGAAGGCGGGACACTGAAGCTTTCTTT. This encodes CSGRRDTEAFF.

The chain uses TRBV7-9 and TRBJ2-7, with D possibly being TRBD1 (5 bases). V lost 8 bases, J lost 0 bases, and 14 bases lay in between. This CDR3 is built from 14 residues. Germline lookup yields CDR1 SEHNR and CDR2 FQNEAQ (reference sequence). The CDR3 sequence: CASWGNTNSYEQYF. The CDR3 coding sequence is TGTGCCAGCTGGGGCAACACCAACTCCTACGAGCAGTACTTC. Together with reference TRBV7-9 and TRBJ2-7, the CDR3 gives the full variable domain: DTGVSQNPRHKITKRGQNVTFRCDPISEHNRLYWYRQTLGQGPEFLTYFQNEAQLEKSRLLSDRFSAERPKGSFSTLEIQRTEQGDSAMYLCASWGNTNSYEQYFGPGTRLTVT.

The chain links TRBV28 to TRBJ2-7; D ambiguous. Looked up from germline, CDR1 is MDHEN and CDR2 is SYDVKM. There are 13 residues in the CDR3. Trimming cost V 5 bases and J 0 bases, with 8 bases left between them. The CDR3 region has the DNA TGTGCCAGCAGTGCAAAGAGCTCCTACGAGCAGTACTTC. Protein sequence: CASSAKSSYEQYF.

V is TRBV18 and J is TRBJ2-5; no definite D call. The CDR3 contains 11 residues. The germline CDR1 and CDR2 sequences are KGHSH and LQKENI. V was trimmed by 5 bases and J by 4 bases, leaving 5 bases between them. The CDR3 sequence: CASSSGETQYF. The CDR3 DNA is TGTGCCAGCTCATCGGGAGAGACCCAGTACTTC.